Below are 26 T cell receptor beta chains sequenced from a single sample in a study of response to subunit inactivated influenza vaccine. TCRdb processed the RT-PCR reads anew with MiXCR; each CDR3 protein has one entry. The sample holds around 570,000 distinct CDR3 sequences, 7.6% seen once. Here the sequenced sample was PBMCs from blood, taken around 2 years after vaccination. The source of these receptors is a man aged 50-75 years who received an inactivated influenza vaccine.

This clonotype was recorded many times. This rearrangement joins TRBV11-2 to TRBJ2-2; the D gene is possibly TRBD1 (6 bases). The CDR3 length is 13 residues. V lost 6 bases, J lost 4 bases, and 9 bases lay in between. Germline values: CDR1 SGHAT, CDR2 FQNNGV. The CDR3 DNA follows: TGTGCCAGCAGTCCAGGGGTCACCGGGGAGCTGTTTTTT. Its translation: CASSPGVTGELFF.

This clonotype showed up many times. In DNA form, the CDR3 reads TGCAGTGCACAAGACAGGATCACAGATACGCAGTATTTT. Translating gives CSAQDRITDTQYF. The chain recombines TRBV20-1 with TRBJ2-3; D perhaps matches TRBD1 (6 bases). The CDR3 is 13 residues long. Deletions cut 6 bases from V and 2 bases from J, with 12 bases between. Germline lookup yields CDR1 DFQATT and CDR2 SNEGSKA (reference sequence).

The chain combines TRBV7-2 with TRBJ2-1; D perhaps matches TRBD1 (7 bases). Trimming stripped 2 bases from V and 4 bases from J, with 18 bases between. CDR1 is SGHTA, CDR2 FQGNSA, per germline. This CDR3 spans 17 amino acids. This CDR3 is CASSLPSRGARYNEQFF. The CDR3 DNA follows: TGTGCCAGCAGCTTACCCTCCAGGGGGGCTAGGTACAATGAGCAGTTCTTC.

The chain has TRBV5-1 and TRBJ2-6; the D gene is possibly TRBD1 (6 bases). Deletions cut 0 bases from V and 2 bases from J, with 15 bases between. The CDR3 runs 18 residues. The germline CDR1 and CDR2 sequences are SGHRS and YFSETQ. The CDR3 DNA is TGCGCCAGCAGCTTGGTCATTCGGTCAGGGGCTGGGGCCAACGTCCTGACTTTC. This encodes CASSLVIRSGAGANVLTF.

CDR3 nucleotides: TGTGCCATCAGTGGAGGCGGGGGGGTACTCGAGCAGTACTTC. The encoded protein is CAISGGGGVLEQYF. This sequence joins TRBV10-3 and TRBJ2-7, with 9 bases lining up with TRBD2. J gave up 6 bases and V 4 bases, and 7 bases lay outside the gene matches. CDR3 length: 14 amino acids. In germline, CDR1 is ENHRY, CDR2 SYGVKD.

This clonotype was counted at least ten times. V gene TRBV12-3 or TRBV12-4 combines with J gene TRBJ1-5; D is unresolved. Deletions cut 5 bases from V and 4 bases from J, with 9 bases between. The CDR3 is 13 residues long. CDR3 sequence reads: CASSTRENQPQHF. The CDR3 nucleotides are TGTGCCAGCAGTACCCGGGAGAATCAGCCCCAGCATTTT.

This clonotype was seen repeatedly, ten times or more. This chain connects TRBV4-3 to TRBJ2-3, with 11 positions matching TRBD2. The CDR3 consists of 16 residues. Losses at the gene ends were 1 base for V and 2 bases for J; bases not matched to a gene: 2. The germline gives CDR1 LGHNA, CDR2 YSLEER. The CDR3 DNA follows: TGCGCCAGCAGCCAAGCGGGACTAGCGGCCACAGATACGCAGTATTTT. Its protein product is CASSQAGLAATDTQYF.

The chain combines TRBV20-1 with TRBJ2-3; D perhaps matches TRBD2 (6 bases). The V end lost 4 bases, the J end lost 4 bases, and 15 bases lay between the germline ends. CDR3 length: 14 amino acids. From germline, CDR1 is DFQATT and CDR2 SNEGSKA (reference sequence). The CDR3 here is CSATGTWKADTQYF. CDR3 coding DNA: TGCAGTGCTACCGGGACTTGGAAAGCAGATACGCAGTATTTT.

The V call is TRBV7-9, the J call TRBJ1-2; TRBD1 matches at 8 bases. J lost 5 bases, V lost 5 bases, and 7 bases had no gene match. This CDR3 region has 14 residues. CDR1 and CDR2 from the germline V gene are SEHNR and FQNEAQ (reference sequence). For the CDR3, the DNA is TGTGCCAGCAGCCCGGACAGGGTTGTTTATGGCTACACCTTC. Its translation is CASSPDRVVYGYTF.

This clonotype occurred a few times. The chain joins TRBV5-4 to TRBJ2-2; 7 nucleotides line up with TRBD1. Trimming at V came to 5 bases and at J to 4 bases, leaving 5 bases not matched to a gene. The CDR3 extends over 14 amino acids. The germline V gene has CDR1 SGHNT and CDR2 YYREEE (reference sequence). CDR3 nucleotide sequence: TGTGCCAGCAGGGGGGACAGCGGCACCGGGGAGCTGTTTTTT. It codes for CASRGDSGTGELFF.

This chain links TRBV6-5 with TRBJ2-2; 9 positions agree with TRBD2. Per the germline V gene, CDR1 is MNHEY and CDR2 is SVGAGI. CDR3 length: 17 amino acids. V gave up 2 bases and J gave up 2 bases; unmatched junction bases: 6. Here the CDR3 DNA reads TGTGCCAGCAGTTACCACGGAGCGGGAGGCAACACCGGGGAGCTGTTTTTT. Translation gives CASSYHGAGGNTGELFF.

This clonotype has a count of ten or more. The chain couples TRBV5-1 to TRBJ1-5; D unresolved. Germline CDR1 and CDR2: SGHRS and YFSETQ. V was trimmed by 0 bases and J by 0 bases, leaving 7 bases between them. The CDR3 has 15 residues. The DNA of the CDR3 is TGCGCCAGCAGCTTGGCGGGAAATAGCAATCAGCCCCAGCATTTT. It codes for CASSLAGNSNQPQHF.

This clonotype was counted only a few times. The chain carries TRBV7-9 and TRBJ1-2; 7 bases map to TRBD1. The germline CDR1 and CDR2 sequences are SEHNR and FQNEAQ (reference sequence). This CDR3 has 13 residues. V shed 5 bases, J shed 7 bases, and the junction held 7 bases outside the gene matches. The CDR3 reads CASSRGTVGGYTF. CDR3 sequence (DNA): TGTGCCAGCAGCCGTGGGACAGTAGGTGGCTACACCTTC.

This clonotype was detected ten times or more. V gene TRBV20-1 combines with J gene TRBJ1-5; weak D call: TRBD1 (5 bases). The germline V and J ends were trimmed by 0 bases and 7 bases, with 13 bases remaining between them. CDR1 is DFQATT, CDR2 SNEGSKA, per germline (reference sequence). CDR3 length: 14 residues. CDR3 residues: CSARDGRGWQPQHF. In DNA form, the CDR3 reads TGCAGTGCTAGAGATGGGAGGGGTTGGCAGCCCCAGCATTTT.

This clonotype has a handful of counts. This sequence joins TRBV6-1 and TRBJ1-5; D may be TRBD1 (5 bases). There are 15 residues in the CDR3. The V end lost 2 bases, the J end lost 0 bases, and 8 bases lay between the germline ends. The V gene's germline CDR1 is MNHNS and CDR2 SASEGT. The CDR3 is CASSEQGNSNQPQHF. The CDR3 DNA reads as TGTGCCAGCAGTGAACAGGGAAATAGCAATCAGCCCCAGCATTTT.

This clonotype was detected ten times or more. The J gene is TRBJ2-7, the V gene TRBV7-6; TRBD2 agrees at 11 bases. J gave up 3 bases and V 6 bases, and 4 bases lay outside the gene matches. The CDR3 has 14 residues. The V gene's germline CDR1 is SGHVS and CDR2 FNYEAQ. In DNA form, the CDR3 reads TGTGCCAGCAGTTCCGGGACTAGCGGCTACGAGCAGTACTTC. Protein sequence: CASSSGTSGYEQYF.

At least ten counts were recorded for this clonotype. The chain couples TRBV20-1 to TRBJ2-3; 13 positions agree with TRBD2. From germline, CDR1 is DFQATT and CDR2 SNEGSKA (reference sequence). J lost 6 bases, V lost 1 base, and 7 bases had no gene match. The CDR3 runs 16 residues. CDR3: CSARGTSGRGRDTQYF. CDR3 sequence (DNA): TGCAGTGCTAGAGGGACTAGCGGGAGAGGGCGGGATACGCAGTATTTT.

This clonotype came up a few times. In DNA form, the CDR3 reads TGCAGTGCCAACCGGGCTAGCGGATACAATGAGCAGTTCTTC. As protein: CSANRASGYNEQFF. This chain uses TRBV20-1 with TRBJ2-1; 7 bases map to TRBD2. V shed 6 bases, J shed 4 bases, and the junction held 9 bases outside the gene matches. The CDR3 sequence is 14 residues long. Germline CDR1 and CDR2: DFQATT and SNEGSKA (reference sequence).

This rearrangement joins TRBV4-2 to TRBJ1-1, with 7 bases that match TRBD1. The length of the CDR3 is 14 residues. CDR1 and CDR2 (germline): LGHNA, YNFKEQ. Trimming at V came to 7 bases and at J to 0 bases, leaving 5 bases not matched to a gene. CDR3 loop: CASNDRAMNTEAFF. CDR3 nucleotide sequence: TGTGCCAGCAATGACAGGGCCATGAACACTGAAGCTTTCTTT.

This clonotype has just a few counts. The CDR3 nucleotides read TGTGCCAGCAGTCGACAGGATTCACAAGAGACCCAGTACTTC. Its protein product is CASSRQDSQETQYF. The genes are TRBV6-1 and TRBJ2-5; D perhaps matches TRBD1 (6 bases). CDR1 and CDR2 from the germline V gene are MNHNS and SASEGT. V lost 5 bases to trimming and J lost 2 bases, with 12 bases between them. The CDR3 loop spans 14 amino acids.

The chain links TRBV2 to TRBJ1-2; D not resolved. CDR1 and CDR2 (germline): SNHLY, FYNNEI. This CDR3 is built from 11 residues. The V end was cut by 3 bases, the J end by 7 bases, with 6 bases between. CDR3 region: CASSDVPGYTF. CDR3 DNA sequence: TGTGCCAGCAGTGATGTCCCTGGCTACACCTTC. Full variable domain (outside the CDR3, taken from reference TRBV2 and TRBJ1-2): EPEVTQTPSHQVTQMGQEVILRCVPISNHLYFYWYRQILGQKVEFLVSFYNNEISEKSEIFDDQFSVERPDGSNFTLKIRSTKLEDSAMYFCASSDVPGYTFGSGTRLTVV.

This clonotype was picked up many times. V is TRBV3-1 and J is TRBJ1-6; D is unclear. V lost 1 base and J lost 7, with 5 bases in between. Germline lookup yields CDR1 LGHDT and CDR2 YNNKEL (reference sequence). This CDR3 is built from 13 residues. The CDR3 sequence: CASSQGSNSPLHF. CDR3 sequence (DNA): TGTGCCAGCAGCCAAGGATCCAATTCACCCCTCCACTTT.

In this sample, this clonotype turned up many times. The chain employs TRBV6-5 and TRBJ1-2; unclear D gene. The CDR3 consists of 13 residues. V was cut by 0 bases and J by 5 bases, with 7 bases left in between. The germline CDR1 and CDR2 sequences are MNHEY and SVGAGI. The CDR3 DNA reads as TGTGCCAGCAGTTACTCGTCGGTGTATGGCTACACCTTC. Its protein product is CASSYSSVYGYTF.

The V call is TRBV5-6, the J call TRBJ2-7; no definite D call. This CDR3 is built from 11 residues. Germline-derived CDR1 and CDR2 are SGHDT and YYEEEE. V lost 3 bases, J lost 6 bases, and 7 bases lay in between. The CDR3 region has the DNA TGTGCCAGCAGCTCCCATAGCGAGCAGTACTTC. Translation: CASSSHSEQYF.

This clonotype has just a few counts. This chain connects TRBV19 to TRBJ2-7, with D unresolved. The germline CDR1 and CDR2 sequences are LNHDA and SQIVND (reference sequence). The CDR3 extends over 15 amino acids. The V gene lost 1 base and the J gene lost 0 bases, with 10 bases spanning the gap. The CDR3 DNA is TGTGCCAGTAGTATAGTTCCCGGCCCCTCCTACGAGCAGTACTTC. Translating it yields CASSIVPGPSYEQYF.

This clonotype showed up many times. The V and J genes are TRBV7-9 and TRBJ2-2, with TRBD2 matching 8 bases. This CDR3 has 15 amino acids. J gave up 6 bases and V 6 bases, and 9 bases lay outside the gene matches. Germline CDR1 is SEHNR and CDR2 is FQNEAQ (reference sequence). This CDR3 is CASRRLAYLAGELFF. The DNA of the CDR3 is TGTGCCAGCAGACGACTAGCGTATCTTGCCGGGGAGCTGTTTTTT.